The source of this T cell receptor beta chain is a study of beta chain features in type 1 diabetes. The study, taken as a whole, reports: Insertion counts at VDJ junctions were lower in type 1 diabetes patients, who also showed more deletions there. All four CD4+ subsets of Type 1 diabetes patients contained TCRB CDR3s that were moderately but significantly shorter.

CDR1 and CDR2 from the germline V gene are MDHEN and SYDVKM. V lost 5 bases and J 9 bases, leaving 8 bases between the germline ends. This CDR3 region has 11 residues. The entirety of the isolated RNA underwent reverse transcription, so expressed TCRB transcripts were sequenced. Assay: immunoSEQ multiplex PCR; the TCRdb copy retains only in-frame clones and omits some. Among some 160,000 clones listed, around 8.6% were seen once. This clone turned up a few times. The antigen is undetermined. This chain links TRBV28 with TRBJ1-5; maybe TRBD1 (6 bases). The sequence was collected from a woman between 18 and 29 years old with type 1 diabetes. What was sequenced was central memory CD4+ T cells from blood. The CDR3 DNA follows: TGTGCCAGCAGTAAACAGGGGCCCCAGCATTTT. It yields the protein CASSKQGPQHF.